This T cell receptor beta chain is drawn from a study of T cells after yellow fever vaccination. This clonotype was seen a handful of times. Its antigen is currently unknown. Findings and caveats of the study: Once the booster was given, most primary-vaccination clones reappeared, at approximately 97% for CD4 and approximately 88% for CD8.

TCRdb processed the 5' RACE reads anew with MiXCR; each CDR3 protein has one entry. The sample has some 500,000 distinct CDR3 sequences; about 14% are singletons. This TCR derives from a man under 40 who received the YFV17D yellow fever vaccine. The source material was PBMCs, sampled on the day of the yellow fever booster vaccination.

CDR3 loop: CASSQGGTEETQYF. CDR3 nucleotide sequence: TGTGCCAGCAGCCAAGGGGGTACGGAAGAGACCCAGTACTTC. V and J are TRBV7-7 and TRBJ2-5; tentatively, D is TRBD1 (6 bases). The CDR3 runs 14 residues. Between the trimmed V and J ends, which lost 5 bases and 3 bases, there was a span of 13 bases. Germline V gene data show CDR1 as SSHAT and CDR2 as FNYEAQ (reference sequence).